The 15 T cell receptor beta chains given below trace back to one sample, sequenced in a study of type 1 regulatory T cells. TCRdb re-derived calls from the reads in MiXCR, one entry per CDR3 protein. This sample has 75,000 to 100,000 distinct CDR3 sequences; less than 40% occur once, and the top ten carry 2% to 2.5%. Sample: CD4+ T cells, either the whole sample or a sorted fraction (not recorded which). The receptors shown here come from a human donor in good health.

The CDR3 DNA reads as TGTGCCAGCAGCTTAATCGGGAGGGGGTACGAGCAGTACTTC. It yields the protein CASSLIGRGYEQYF. V usage is TRBV7-2 and J usage is TRBJ2-7; 8 positions match TRBD2. Germline assignment: CDR1 SGHTA and CDR2 FQGNSA. V gave up 2 bases and J gave up 4 bases; unmatched junction bases: 4. The CDR3 extends over 14 amino acids.

This clonotype was found a few times. V gene TRBV20-1 combines with J gene TRBJ1-2; 8 bases agree with TRBD1. V dropped 6 bases and J dropped 0; count of bases not matched to a gene: 6. The CDR3 contains 14 residues. From germline, CDR1 is DFQATT and CDR2 SNEGSKA (reference sequence). This chain's CDR3 is CSASGGAANYGYTF. In DNA, the CDR3 is TGCAGTGCGTCAGGGGGCGCCGCTAACTATGGCTACACCTTC.

V usage is TRBV7-8 and J usage is TRBJ1-5; D ambiguous. The V gene lost 5 bases and the J gene lost 1 base, with 9 bases spanning the gap. The CDR3 contains 14 residues. The germline V gene has CDR1 SGHVS and CDR2 FQNEAQ. CDR3 nucleotide sequence: TGTGCCAGCAGCCCAGCGGAGAGCAATCAGCCCCAGCATTTT. It encodes CASSPAESNQPQHF.

This clonotype has only a few counts. The chain combines TRBV11-2 with TRBJ2-7; D unresolved. Germline assignment: CDR1 SGHAT and CDR2 FQNNGV. The CDR3 loop spans 14 amino acids. V lost 0 bases and J lost 3, with 9 bases in between. The CDR3 reads CASSLDGPGYEQYF. For the CDR3, the DNA is TGTGCCAGCAGCTTAGATGGCCCGGGCTACGAGCAGTACTTC.

This clonotype occurred many times. The chain carries TRBV20-1 and TRBJ2-4, with D perhaps given as TRBD1 or TRBD2 (5 bases each). Germline V gives CDR1 DFQATT, CDR2 SNEGSKA (reference sequence). Trimming stripped 0 bases from V and 9 bases from J, with 12 bases between. The CDR3 totals 13 residues. The CDR3 nucleotides read TGCAGTGCTAGAGATTCGGGGCAAAGCATTCAGTACTTC. This codes for CSARDSGQSIQYF.

The genes are TRBV12-3 or TRBV12-4 and TRBJ1-5, with D hard to call. V shed 8 bases and J shed 4 bases, with 12 bases lying between them. CDR3 length: 13 amino acids. Written as DNA, the CDR3 is TGTGCCAGCCAACCGGGGTTAAATCAGCCCCAGCATTTT. The encoded protein is CASQPGLNQPQHF.

This chain uses TRBV12-3 or TRBV12-4 with TRBJ1-1, with 7 bases lining up with TRBD1. This CDR3 region has 13 residues. The CDR3 DNA reads TGTGCTGCAAGTAGGGACAGCAACACTGAAGCTTTCTTT. Amino acids: CAASRDSNTEAFF.

The chain has TRBV6-5 and TRBJ2-1; 8 nucleotides match TRBD1. Germline V CDR1 and CDR2: MNHEY, SVGAGI. The CDR3 is made up of 14 amino acids. The junction had 3 bases not matched to a gene; V was cut back by 4 bases and J by 4 bases. CDR3 bases: TGTGCCAGCAGTTTCCGGGACAGGTACAATGAGCAGTTCTTC. It codes for CASSFRDRYNEQFF.

The chain couples TRBV12-3 or TRBV12-4 to TRBJ2-7; D call uncertain. There are 11 residues in the CDR3. Deletions cut 7 bases from V and 3 bases from J, with 7 bases between. The DNA for the CDR3 is TGTGCCAGCACCCTCAACTACGAGCAGTACTTC. Encoded protein: CASTLNYEQYF.

A note on this clonotype: Its ends do not fully match the called genes, so a read error is possible. J is TRBJ2-1 and V is TRBV11-2; perhaps TRBD2 as D (5 bases). Per the germline V gene, CDR1 is SGHAT and CDR2 is FQNNGV. This CDR3 is built from 13 residues. The DNA of the CDR3 is TGTGCCAGCAGCTTATCGGGATACAATGGGCAGTTCTTC. It encodes CASSLSGYNGQFF.

J is TRBJ1-2 and V is TRBV20-1; D is unresolved. Germline V gene lookup returns CDR1 DFQATT and CDR2 SNEGSKA (reference sequence). V lost 5 bases, J lost 6 bases, and 22 bases lay in between. The CDR3 length is 15 residues. This CDR3 is CSAVHPSAGTDGYTF. Here the CDR3 DNA reads TGCAGTGCTGTACACCCCTCCGCGGGAACGGATGGCTACACCTTC.

This clonotype has a handful of counts. V and J are TRBV2 and TRBJ2-3; D is unresolved. CDR1 is SNHLY and CDR2 is FYNNEI in the germline V gene. The CDR3 contains 14 residues. V was cut by 3 bases and J by 2 bases, with 9 bases left in between. CDR3 nucleotide sequence: TGTGCCAGCAGTGAGTCGGTGAACACAGATACGCAGTATTTT. Amino acid sequence: CASSESVNTDTQYF.

Notes on this clonotype: A much more abundant neighbour one base away suggests this may be a read error. The chain recombines TRBV6-1 with TRBJ2-3, with 7 bases identical to TRBD2. Germline assignment: CDR1 MNHNS and CDR2 SASEGT. This CDR3 contains 14 residues. Trimming removed 5 bases from V and 4 bases from J; junction bases left unmatched: 6. Here the CDR3 DNA reads TGTGCCAGCAGTATAGCGGGTGGTCCAGATACGCAGTATTTT. Translation gives CASSIAGGPDTQYF.

The sample holds a few counts of this clonotype. The chain carries TRBV20-1 and TRBJ1-6, with D unresolved. The germline V and J ends were trimmed by 4 bases and 5 bases, with 9 bases remaining between them. CDR1 and CDR2 (germline): DFQATT, SNEGSKA (reference sequence). The length of the CDR3 is 13 residues. DNA for the CDR3: TGCAGTGCTACGACGGACGATAATTCACCCCTCCACTTT. Encoded protein: CSATTDDNSPLHF.

This clonotype has a handful of counts. The V and J genes are TRBV5-4 and TRBJ2-5; a weak D match, TRBD1 (5 bases). V lost 4 bases to trimming and J lost 1 base, with 8 bases between them. The CDR3 extends over 13 amino acids. Germline V gene data show CDR1 as SGHNT and CDR2 as YYREEE (reference sequence). This chain's CDR3 is CASSDSLQETQYF. The CDR3 nucleotides read TGTGCCAGCAGCGACAGCCTCCAAGAGACCCAGTACTTC.